The 31 T cell receptor beta chains below come from one sample, sequenced in a study of T cells in localized non-small cell lung cancer. The assay was immunoSEQ multiplex PCR, and TCRdb's table has in-frame clones only and misses some. This table has about 20,000 clones, over 85% appearing once. Specimen: peripheral blood, collected before any cancer treatment. These receptors all stem from a male donor older than 55 with stage I squamous cell lung carcinoma.

The genes are TRBV7-8 and TRBJ1-5; D may be TRBD1 (6 bases). The CDR3 has 14 amino acids. Trimming left V 5 bases short and J 4 bases short, with 12 bases between. Germline V lookup: CDR1 SGHVS, CDR2 FQNEAQ. CDR3 DNA sequence: TGTGCCAGCAGCCAGGGGAAGGAAAATCAGCCCCAGCATTTT. Translation gives CASSQGKENQPQHF. Full variable domain (remainder filled in from reference TRBV7-8 and TRBJ1-5): GAGVSQSPRYKVAKRGQDVALRCDPISGHVSLFWYQQALGQGPEFLTYFQNEAQLDKSGLPSDRFFAERPEGSVSTLKIQRTQQEDSAVYLCASSQGKENQPQHFGDGTRLSIL.

V usage is TRBV28 and J usage is TRBJ2-7; D is unresolved. With 3 bases removed from V and 7 bases from J, the gap between germline ends came to 16 bases. CDR1 and CDR2 (germline): MDHEN, SYDVKM. This CDR3 is 14 amino acids long. As DNA, the CDR3 is TGTGCCAGCAGTTTTATGAGAGCCTTCGGGGAGCAGTACTTC. Its protein is CASSFMRAFGEQYF.

This clone was counted a few times. The chain links TRBV19 to TRBJ2-7, with unresolved D. V was trimmed by 3 bases and J by 1 base, leaving 10 bases between them. The CDR3 extends over 14 amino acids. Germline V CDR1 and CDR2: LNHDA, SQIVND (reference sequence). CDR3 coding DNA: TGTGCCAGTAGTATCAGGCGAACGTCCTACGAGCAGTACTTC. Protein product: CASSIRRTSYEQYF.

The chain couples TRBV2 to TRBJ1-1; a possible D gene is TRBD1 (5 bases). The CDR3 totals 11 residues. V was pared by 10 bases and J by 4 bases, with 10 bases between. Germline V CDR1 and CDR2: SNHLY, FYNNEI. The CDR3 here is CATRRGTEAFF. In nucleotides, the CDR3 is TGTGCCACGAGGAGGGGCACTGAAGCTTTCTTT.

The CDR3 DNA is TGTGCCAGCGAAACGTCAGGGGGCTACTATGGCTACACCTTC. Translated: CASETSGGYYGYTF. V and J are TRBV28 and TRBJ1-2, with TRBD1 identical over 8 bases. Germline CDR1 reads MDHEN; CDR2 reads SYDVKM. CDR3 length: 14 amino acids. Unmatched junction bases numbered 8, after V lost 8 bases and J lost 3 bases.

The rearrangement links TRBV11-3 to TRBJ2-3, with no clear D. The CDR3 is made up of 14 amino acids. V was trimmed by 3 bases and J by 2 bases, leaving 9 bases between them. Germline lookup yields CDR1 SGHNT and CDR2 YENEEA. The CDR3 region is CASSLGNPTDTQYF. The CDR3 DNA is TGTGCCAGCAGCTTGGGAAACCCCACAGATACGCAGTATTTT.

A word on this clone: This sample also contains other DNA sequences that code for the same CDR3. The chain uses TRBV5-6 and TRBJ2-5; 10 nucleotides agree with TRBD2. This CDR3 has 18 amino acids. Germline V lookup: CDR1 SGHDT, CDR2 YYEEEE. With 5 bases clipped from V and 2 bases from J, the junction kept 15 bases outside the gene matches. Written as DNA, the CDR3 is TGTGCCAGCAGACCCCCGTCGGGGCTAGCGGGGGAACAAGAGACCCAGTACTTC. Translation: CASRPPSGLAGEQETQYF.

The chain has TRBV19 and TRBJ2-2; D may be TRBD2 (6 bases). V lost 6 bases to trimming and J lost 4 bases, with 18 bases between them. The germline CDR1 and CDR2 sequences are LNHDA and SQIVND (reference sequence). The CDR3 spans 16 residues. In DNA, the CDR3 is TGTGCCAGTAGGGGCGCCCGCGGGGCTGGCACCGGGGAGCTGTTTTTT. Translated, it gives CASRGARGAGTGELFF.

CDR3 DNA sequence: TGTGCCAGCAGAACAGGGGACGGGAGTCAGCCCCAGCATTTT. It yields the protein CASRTGDGSQPQHF. This sequence joins TRBV2 and TRBJ1-5, with 7 bases matching TRBD1. CDR1 is SNHLY, CDR2 FYNNEI, per germline. The V segment lost 6 bases and the J segment 6 bases; nucleotides outside the gene matches: 8. The CDR3 totals 14 residues.

The chain uses TRBV7-9 and TRBJ1-3; no firm D call. Germline V gene sequence: CDR1 SEHNR, CDR2 FQNEAQ (reference sequence). The CDR3 consists of 12 residues. V shed 6 bases and J shed 3 bases, with 6 bases lying between them. The CDR3 loop reads CASSSRGNTIYF. CDR3 nucleotide sequence: TGTGCCAGCAGTTCTCGTGGAAACACCATATATTTT.

The chain joins TRBV30 to TRBJ1-5, with a tentative D call TRBD1 (6 bases). There are 13 residues in the CDR3. CDR1 and CDR2 (germline): GTSNPN, SVGIG (reference sequence). V was clipped by 8 bases and J by 4 bases, with 15 bases between them. The CDR3 protein is CAGGGAGNQPQHF. The CDR3 coding sequence is TGTGCCGGTGGGGGGGCCGGAAATCAGCCCCAGCATTTT.

This chain joins TRBV5-5 and TRBJ1-1; 7 nucleotides match TRBD1. J lost 8 bases, V lost 3 bases, and 13 bases had no gene match. Germline V lookup: CDR1 SGHKS, CDR2 YYEKEE (reference sequence). The CDR3 has 15 residues. CDR3 in amino acids: CASSSYNRGYSEAFF. As DNA, the CDR3 is TGTGCCAGCAGCTCGTACAACAGGGGTTATTCGGAAGCTTTCTTT. Together with reference TRBV5-5 and TRBJ1-1, the CDR3 gives the full variable domain: DAGVTQSPTHLIKTRGQQVTLRCSPISGHKSVSWYQQVLGQGPQFIFQYYEKEERGRGNFPDRFSARQFPNYSSELNVNALLLGDSALYLCASSSYNRGYSEAFFGQGTRLTVV.

The chain carries TRBV9 and TRBJ1-3; D is unclear. The V end was cut by 3 bases, the J end by 0 bases, with 13 bases between. CDR1 is SGDLS, CDR2 YYNGEE, per germline. This CDR3 is built from 16 residues. The CDR3 bases are TGTGCCAGCAGCGCTCGCGGCCCGATCTCTGGAAACACCATATATTTT. It codes for CASSARGPISGNTIYF.

The chain recombines TRBV13 with TRBJ1-1; D not certain. V dropped 1 base and J dropped 1 base, with 4 bases sitting between them. Germline V gives CDR1 PRHDT, CDR2 FYEKMQ (reference sequence). This CDR3 is built from 13 residues. CDR3 in DNA: TGTGCCAGCAGCTTAGATTCGAACACTGAAGCTTTCTTT. The encoded protein is CASSLDSNTEAFF.

The CDR3 DNA follows: TGTGCCAGCAGCCAAGTTCAGATGAGGGCCTCTGGAAACACCATATATTTT. This gives the protein CASSQVQMRASGNTIYF. This sequence joins TRBV14 and TRBJ1-3; D gene uncertain. With 1 base removed from V and 0 bases from J, the gap between germline ends came to 13 bases. The germline CDR1 and CDR2 sequences are SGHDN and FVKESK. This CDR3 has 17 residues.

The gene calls are TRBV27 and TRBJ1-1; D unresolved. Trimming removed 1 base from V and 4 bases from J, with 7 bases in between. This CDR3 region has 13 residues. Germline CDR1 MNHEY, CDR2 SMNVEV (reference sequence). CDR3 bases: TGTGCCAGCAGTTTATTTAGAGGCACTGAAGCTTTCTTT. It specifies CASSLFRGTEAFF.

This chain uses TRBV5-1 with TRBJ1-4, with 8 bases that match TRBD1. V shed 5 bases and J 8 bases; nucleotides not matched to a gene: 5. This CDR3 is built from 13 residues. Per germline, CDR1 SGHRS and CDR2 YFSETQ. In DNA, the CDR3 is TGCGCCAGCAGGCTGGGACAGGTCGAAAAACTGTTTTTT. Amino acid sequence: CASRLGQVEKLFF.

The rearrangement joins TRBV5-4 to TRBJ2-7; TRBD2 matches 14 bases. The junction had 3 bases not matched to a gene; V was cut back by 10 bases and J by 3 bases. The CDR3 length is 13 residues. Germline-derived CDR1 and CDR2 are SGHNT and YYREEE (reference sequence). The CDR3 here is CAVGLAGGYEQYF. The CDR3 nucleotides read TGTGCCGTCGGACTAGCGGGGGGCTACGAGCAGTACTTC.

V and J are TRBV6-5 and TRBJ2-7, with 10 bases fitting TRBD2. After removal of 5 bases from V and 9 bases from J, the junction contained 7 bases not matched to a gene. Germline V gene data show CDR1 as MNHEY and CDR2 as SVGAGI. This CDR3 contains 13 residues. The CDR3 coding sequence is TGTGCCAGCAGTGAAGCGGGGGGGCCCCGGCAGTACTTC. Protein product: CASSEAGGPRQYF.

The genes are TRBV6-1 and TRBJ2-7; D gene uncertain. V shed 2 bases and J shed 3 bases, with 5 bases lying between them. The CDR3 extends over 12 amino acids. CDR1 and CDR2 (germline): MNHNS, SASEGT. CDR3 bases: TGTGCCAGCAGTGAACCCGGCTACGAGCAGTACTTC. This gives the protein CASSEPGYEQYF.

This sequence joins TRBV18 and TRBJ1-1; the D gene is possibly TRBD1 (5 bases). V lost 7 bases and J lost 1, with 10 bases in between. CDR1 and CDR2 from the germline V gene are KGHSH and LQKENI. There are 13 residues in the CDR3. This CDR3 is CASLGTANTEAFF. For the CDR3, the DNA is TGTGCCAGCTTGGGGACCGCGAACACTGAAGCTTTCTTT.

V and J are TRBV5-1 and TRBJ1-3; tentatively, D is TRBD1 (5 bases). From germline, CDR1 is SGHRS and CDR2 YFSETQ. CDR3 length: 14 residues. The germline V and J ends were trimmed by 4 bases and 4 bases, with 12 bases remaining between them. The CDR3 sequence: CASSAGTSGNTIYF. CDR3 nucleotides: TGCGCCAGCAGCGCCGGGACTTCGGGAAACACCATATATTTT.

The V gene is TRBV19, the J gene TRBJ1-2; TRBD1 is a possible D gene (6 bases). The CDR3 is 14 amino acids. The V gene lost 3 bases and the J gene lost 3 bases, with 11 bases spanning the gap. CDR1 is LNHDA and CDR2 is SQIVND in the germline V gene (reference sequence). The chain's CDR3 is CASSIQHRDYGYTF. The CDR3 DNA reads as TGTGCCAGTAGTATCCAGCACAGGGACTATGGCTACACCTTC.

The CDR3 bases are TGCGCCAGCAGCGCCGGGACAGTTAACACTGAAGCTTTCTTT. Protein: CASSAGTVNTEAFF. The chain carries TRBV5-1 and TRBJ1-1; 7 bases line up with TRBD1. J lost 2 bases, V lost 4 bases, and 5 bases had no gene match. The CDR3 runs 14 residues. Looked up from germline, CDR1 is SGHRS and CDR2 is YFSETQ.

The chain links TRBV5-6 to TRBJ1-2; TRBD1 agrees at 7 bases. The CDR3 is 13 residues long. V gave up 3 bases and J gave up 3 bases; unmatched junction bases: 2. Germline CDR1 is SGHDT and CDR2 is YYEEEE. CDR3 loop: CASSSQGDYGYTF. The CDR3 DNA is TGTGCCAGCAGCTCTCAGGGGGACTATGGCTACACCTTC. Supplemented by reference TRBV5-6 and TRBJ1-2, the full variable domain reads DAGVTQSPTHLIKTRGQQVTLRCSPKSGHDTVSWYQQALGQGPQFIFQYYEEEERQRGNFPDRFSGHQFPNYSSELNVNALLLGDSALYLCASSSQGDYGYTFGSGTRLTVV.

This chain joins TRBV6-4 and TRBJ1-4, with 7 bases lining up with TRBD1. This CDR3 comprises 13 residues. V lost 2 bases, J lost 8 bases, and 2 bases stayed unmatched. Germline CDR1 reads MRHNA; CDR2 reads SNTAGT. CDR3 DNA: TGTGCCAGCAGTGACGCACAGGGGGAAAAACTGTTTTTT. It specifies CASSDAQGEKLFF.

The chain recombines TRBV29-1 with TRBJ1-1, with no clear D. The V gene lost 6 bases and the J gene lost 0 bases, with 2 bases spanning the gap. The CDR3 consists of 10 residues. The germline V gene encodes CDR1 SQVTM and CDR2 ANQGSEA. The CDR3 DNA sequence: TGCAGCGTCATGAACACTGAAGCTTTCTTT. Residues: CSVMNTEAFF.

This rearrangement joins TRBV10-3 to TRBJ2-6; 8 nucleotides line up with TRBD2. Trimming removed 3 bases from V and 0 bases from J; junction bases left unmatched: 13. CDR3 length: 20 residues. Germline V CDR1 and CDR2: ENHRY, SYGVKD. CDR3 in amino acids: CAISDPNGGAGSSGANVLTF. CDR3 in DNA: TGTGCCATCAGTGACCCTAACGGGGGGGCAGGAAGCTCTGGGGCCAACGTCCTGACTTTC.

The chain is built from TRBV7-2 and TRBJ1-5, with 9 bases that match TRBD1. Per the germline V gene, CDR1 is SGHTA and CDR2 is FQGNSA. V dropped 2 bases and J dropped 2; count of bases not matched to a gene: 1. This CDR3 has 15 residues. In nucleotides, the CDR3 is TGTGCCAGCAGCTTAAGGACAGGGGGCAATCAGCCCCAGCATTTT. The encoded protein is CASSLRTGGNQPQHF.

This clone has more than one count but fewer than ten. The chain employs TRBV2 and TRBJ1-1; D is undetermined. There are 13 residues in the CDR3. Trimming took off 3 bases at V and 0 bases at J, with 5 bases between the two ends. The germline gives CDR1 SNHLY, CDR2 FYNNEI. DNA of the CDR3: TGTGCCAGCAGTGACGACATGAACACTGAAGCTTTCTTT. Translation: CASSDDMNTEAFF. Drawing the rest from reference TRBV2 and TRBJ1-1, the complete variable domain is EPEVTQTPSHQVTQMGQEVILRCVPISNHLYFYWYRQILGQKVEFLVSFYNNEISEKSEIFDDQFSVERPDGSNFTLKIRSTKLEDSAMYFCASSDDMNTEAFFGQGTRLTVV.

The gene calls are TRBV2 and TRBJ2-3, with 7 bases fitting TRBD2. The CDR3 totals 14 residues. CDR1 and CDR2 from the germline V gene are SNHLY and FYNNEI. J lost 1 base, V lost 8 bases, and 6 bases had no gene match. The CDR3 region has the DNA TGTGCCAGCCTTGTAGCGGGCCGCACAGATACGCAGTATTTT. Translated, it gives CASLVAGRTDTQYF.